What follows describes a single T cell receptor (beta chain). The data were obtained in a study of patients and donors after allogeneic stem cell transplantation. CDR3 length: 15 residues. CDR1 and CDR2 (germline): LGHNA, YSLEER. V was trimmed by 1 base and J by 8 bases, leaving 14 bases between them. TCRdb reprocessed the RT-PCR reads via MiXCR and lists one record per CDR3 protein. This repertoire shows about 150,000 distinct CDR3 sequences, about 40% found once; its top ten account for 50%. The sample comprised blood, either unsorted or a sorted T cell fraction (not recorded which). V is TRBV4-3 and J is TRBJ1-4, with D possibly TRBD1 on 5 matching bases. This receptor was identified in a human donor who was either an allogeneic HSCT recipient or a stem cell or donor lymphocyte infusion donor (not recorded which). It is not recorded whose cells these are; they may come from a transplant donor. The CDR3 here is CASSQGRGSGEKLFF. Here the CDR3 DNA reads TGCGCCAGCAGCCAAGGAAGGGGCAGTGGCGAAAAACTGTTTTTT.